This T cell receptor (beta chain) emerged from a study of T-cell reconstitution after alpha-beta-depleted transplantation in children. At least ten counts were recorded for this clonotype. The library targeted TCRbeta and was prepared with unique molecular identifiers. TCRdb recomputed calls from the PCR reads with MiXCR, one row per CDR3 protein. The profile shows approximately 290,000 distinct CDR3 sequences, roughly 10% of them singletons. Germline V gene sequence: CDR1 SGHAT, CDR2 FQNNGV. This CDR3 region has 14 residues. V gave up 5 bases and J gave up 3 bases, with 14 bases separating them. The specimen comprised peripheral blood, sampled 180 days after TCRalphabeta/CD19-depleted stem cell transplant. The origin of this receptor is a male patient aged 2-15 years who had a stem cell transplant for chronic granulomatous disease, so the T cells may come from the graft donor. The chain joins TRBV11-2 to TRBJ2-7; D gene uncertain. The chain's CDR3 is CASSLRSSVYEQYF. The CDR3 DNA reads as TGTGCCAGCAGCCTCAGATCTTCAGTCTACGAGCAGTACTTC.